This T cell receptor beta chain comes out of a study of long-term antiretroviral therapy in people with HIV. Study information: About a decade before 2015, the earliest samples were taken when ART was typically delayed. Overall study results and limits: Blood draws took place between 2004 and 2017 and possibly involved older ART regimens.

At survey level, the immunoSEQ assay was run in its v3.0 version. The table came from immunoSEQ multiplex PCR; TCRdb's copy has only in-frame clones and leaves some out. The table records about 10,000 clones, 65% to 85% of them present only once. The germline V and J ends were trimmed by 2 bases and 6 bases, with 14 bases remaining between them. Germline CDR1 and CDR2: SGDLS and YYNGEE. There are 14 residues in the CDR3. Points on this clone: The antigen remains undetermined.

The source of this sequence is a man between 25 and 39 years old with HIV. This chain uses TRBV9 with TRBJ1-2; D perhaps matches TRBD1 (6 bases). The specimen was unsorted PBMCs, collected 0.3 years before starting antiretroviral therapy. The CDR3 sequence is CASSVDSLPDGYTF. Written as DNA, the CDR3 is TGTGCCAGCAGCGTGGACAGCCTCCCGGATGGCTACACCTTC.